Ten or more counts support the clone carrying this T cell receptor (beta chain). Its antigen remains unidentified. Newly diagnosed patients aged 18 to 65 had hyperthyroidism of under 2 months' duration. Diagnoses were made from clinical symptoms, serum measures (thyroxine and TRAb), thyroid ultrasound and orbital computed tomography. The data were obtained in a study of T cells in Graves' hyperthyroidism and ophthalmopathy. Study outcomes and limitations: Most thyroid clonotypes expanded above 0.001 appeared in blood too.

The CDR3 regions of TCR beta were amplified from RNA transcripts. The HTBI primer set was used in a first-round RT-PCR of the TCR CDR3. TCRdb processed the multiplex PCR reads anew with MiXCR; each CDR3 protein has one entry. The repertoire holds under 800,000 distinct CDR3 sequences, with 12% to 15% as singletons. V dropped 4 bases and J dropped 8 bases, with 14 bases sitting between them. Germline V lookup: CDR1 MNHNS, CDR2 SASEGT. The CDR3 covers 13 residues. The chain employs TRBV6-1 and TRBJ1-2; the D gene is possibly TRBD1 (6 bases). The sample was blood. The sequence was obtained from a woman under 30 with Graves' hyperthyroidism. CDR3: CASSARQAKGYTF. The CDR3 nucleotides are TGTGCCAGCAGTGCGAGACAGGCCAAAGGCTACACCTTC.